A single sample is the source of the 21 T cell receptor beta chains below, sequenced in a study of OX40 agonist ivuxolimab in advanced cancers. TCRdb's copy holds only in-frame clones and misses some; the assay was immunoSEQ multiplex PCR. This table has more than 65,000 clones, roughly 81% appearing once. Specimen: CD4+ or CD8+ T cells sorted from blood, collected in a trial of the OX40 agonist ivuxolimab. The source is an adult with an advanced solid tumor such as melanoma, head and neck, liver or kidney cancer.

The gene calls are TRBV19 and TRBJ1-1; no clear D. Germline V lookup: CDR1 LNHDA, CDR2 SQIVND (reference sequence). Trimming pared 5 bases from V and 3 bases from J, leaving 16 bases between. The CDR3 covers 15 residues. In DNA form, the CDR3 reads TGTGCCAGTAGTCGTCAGTCTATGGCGGACACTGAAGCTTTCTTT. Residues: CASSRQSMADTEAFF.

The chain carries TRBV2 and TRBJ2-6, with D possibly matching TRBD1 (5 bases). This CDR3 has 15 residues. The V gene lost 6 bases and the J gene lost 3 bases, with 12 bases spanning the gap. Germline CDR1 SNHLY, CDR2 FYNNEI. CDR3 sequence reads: CASRQAGLGANVLTF. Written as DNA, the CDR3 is TGTGCCAGCAGACAGGCAGGGCTTGGGGCCAACGTCCTGACTTTC.

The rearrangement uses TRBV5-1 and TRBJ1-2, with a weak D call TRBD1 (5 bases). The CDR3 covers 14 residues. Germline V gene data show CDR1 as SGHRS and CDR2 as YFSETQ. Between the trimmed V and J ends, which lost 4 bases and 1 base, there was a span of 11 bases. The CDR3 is CASSPLGVNYGYTF. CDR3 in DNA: TGCGCCAGCAGCCCATTAGGGGTTAACTATGGCTACACCTTC.

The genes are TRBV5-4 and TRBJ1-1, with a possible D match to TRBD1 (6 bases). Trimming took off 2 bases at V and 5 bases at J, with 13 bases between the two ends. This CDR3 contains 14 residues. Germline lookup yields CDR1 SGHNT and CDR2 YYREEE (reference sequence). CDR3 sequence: CASSLTGAGTEAFF. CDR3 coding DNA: TGTGCCAGCAGCTTAACGGGGGCAGGTACTGAAGCTTTCTTT.

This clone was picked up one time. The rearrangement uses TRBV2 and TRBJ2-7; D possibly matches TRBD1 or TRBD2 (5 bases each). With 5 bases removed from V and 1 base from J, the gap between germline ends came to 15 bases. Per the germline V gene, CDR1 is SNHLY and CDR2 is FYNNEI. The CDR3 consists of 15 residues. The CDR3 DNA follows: TGTGCCAGCAGTACCGGGACCCCTCAGTCCTACGAGCAGTACTTC. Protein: CASSTGTPQSYEQYF.

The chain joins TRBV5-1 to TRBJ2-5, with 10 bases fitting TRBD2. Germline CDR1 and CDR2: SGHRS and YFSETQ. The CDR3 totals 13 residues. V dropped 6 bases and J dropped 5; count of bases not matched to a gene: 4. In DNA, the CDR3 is TGCGCCAGCAAGCTAGCGGGAGTGGAGACCCAGTACTTC. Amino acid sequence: CASKLAGVETQYF.

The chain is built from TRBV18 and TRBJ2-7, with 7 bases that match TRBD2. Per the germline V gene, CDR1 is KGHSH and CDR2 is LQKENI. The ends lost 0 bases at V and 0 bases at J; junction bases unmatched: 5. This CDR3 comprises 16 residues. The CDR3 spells CASSPPGAGSSYEQYF. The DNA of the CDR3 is TGTGCCAGCTCACCACCGGGAGCGGGGAGCTCCTACGAGCAGTACTTC.

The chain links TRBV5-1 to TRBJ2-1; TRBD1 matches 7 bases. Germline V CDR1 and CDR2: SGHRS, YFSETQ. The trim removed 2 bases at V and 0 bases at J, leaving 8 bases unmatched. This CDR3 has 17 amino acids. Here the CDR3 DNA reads TGCGCCAGCAGCTTCAACGTAGGGGGCGACTCCTACAATGAGCAGTTCTTC. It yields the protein CASSFNVGGDSYNEQFF.

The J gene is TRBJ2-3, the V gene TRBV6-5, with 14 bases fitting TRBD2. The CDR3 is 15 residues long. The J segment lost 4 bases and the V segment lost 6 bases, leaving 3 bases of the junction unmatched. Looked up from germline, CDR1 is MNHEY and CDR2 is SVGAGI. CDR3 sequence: CASRGTSGSSDTQYF. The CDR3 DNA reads TGTGCCAGCAGGGGGACTAGCGGGAGTTCAGATACGCAGTATTTT.

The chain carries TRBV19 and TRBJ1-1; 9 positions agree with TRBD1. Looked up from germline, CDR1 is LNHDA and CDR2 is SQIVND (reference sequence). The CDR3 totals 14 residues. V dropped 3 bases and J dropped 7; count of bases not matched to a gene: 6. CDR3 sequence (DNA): TGTGCCAGTAGTATTTCACGGGACAGGGATGAAGCTTTCTTT. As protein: CASSISRDRDEAFF. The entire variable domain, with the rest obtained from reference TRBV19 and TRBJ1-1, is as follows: DGGITQSPKYLFRKEGQNVTLSCEQNLNHDAMYWYRQDPGQGLRLIYYSQIVNDFQKGDIAEGYSVSREKKESFPLTVTSAQKNPTAFYLCASSISRDRDEAFFGQGTRLTVV.

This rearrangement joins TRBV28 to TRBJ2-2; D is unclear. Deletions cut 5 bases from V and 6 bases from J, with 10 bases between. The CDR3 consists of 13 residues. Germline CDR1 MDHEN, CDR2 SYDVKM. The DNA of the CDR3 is TGTGCCAGCAGTGCCCCATGGTCCGGGGAGCTGTTTTTT. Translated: CASSAPWSGELFF.

The CDR3 nucleotides read TGCGCCAGCAGCCCTGAACGCGGGAGGGCTGGTAATGAGCAGTTCTTC. Its protein is CASSPERGRAGNEQFF. V gene TRBV5-1 combines with J gene TRBJ2-1, with 9 bases lining up with TRBD2. Germline CDR1 SGHRS, CDR2 YFSETQ. Germline trimming cut 4 bases from V and 7 bases from J; bases unmatched to any gene: 12. The CDR3 is 16 amino acids. Full variable domain (rest looked up from reference TRBV5-1 and TRBJ2-1): KAGVTQTPRYLIKTRGQQVTLSCSPISGHRSVSWYQQTPGQGLQFLFEYFSETQRNKGNFPGRFSGRQFSNSRSEMNVSTLELGDSALYLCASSPERGRAGNEQFFGPGTRLTVL.

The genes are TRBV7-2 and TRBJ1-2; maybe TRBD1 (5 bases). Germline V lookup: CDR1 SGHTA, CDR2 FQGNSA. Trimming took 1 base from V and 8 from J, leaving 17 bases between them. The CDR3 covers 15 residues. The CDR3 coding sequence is TGTGCCAGCAGCTTAGTTACGGGGCAGAGTCGAGGCTACACCTTC. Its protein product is CASSLVTGQSRGYTF.

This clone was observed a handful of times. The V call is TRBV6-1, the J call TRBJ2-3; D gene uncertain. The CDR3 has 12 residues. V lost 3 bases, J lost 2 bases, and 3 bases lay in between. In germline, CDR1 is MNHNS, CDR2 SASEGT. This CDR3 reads CASSDYTDTQYF. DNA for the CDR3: TGTGCCAGCAGTGACTACACAGATACGCAGTATTTT.

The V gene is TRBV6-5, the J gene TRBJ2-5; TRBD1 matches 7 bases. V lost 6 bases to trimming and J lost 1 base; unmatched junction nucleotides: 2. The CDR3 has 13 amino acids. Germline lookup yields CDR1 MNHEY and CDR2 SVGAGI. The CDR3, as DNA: TGTGCCAGCAGGGGGACAGCCCAAGAGACCCAGTACTTC. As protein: CASRGTAQETQYF.

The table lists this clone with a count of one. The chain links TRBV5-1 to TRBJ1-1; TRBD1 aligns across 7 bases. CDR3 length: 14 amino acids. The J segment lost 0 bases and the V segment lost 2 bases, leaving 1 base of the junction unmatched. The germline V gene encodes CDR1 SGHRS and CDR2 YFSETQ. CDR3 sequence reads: CASSFGTVNTEAFF. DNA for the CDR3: TGCGCCAGCAGCTTCGGGACAGTGAACACTGAAGCTTTCTTT. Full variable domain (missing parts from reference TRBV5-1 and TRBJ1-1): KAGVTQTPRYLIKTRGQQVTLSCSPISGHRSVSWYQQTPGQGLQFLFEYFSETQRNKGNFPGRFSGRQFSNSRSEMNVSTLELGDSALYLCASSFGTVNTEAFFGQGTRLTVV.

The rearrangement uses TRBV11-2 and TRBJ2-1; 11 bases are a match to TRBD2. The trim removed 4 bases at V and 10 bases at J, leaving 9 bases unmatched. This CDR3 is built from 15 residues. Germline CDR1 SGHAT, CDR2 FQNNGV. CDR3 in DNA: TGTGCCAGCAGCTCACTAGCGGGAGAAATGGTAGAGCAGTTCTTC. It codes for CASSSLAGEMVEQFF.

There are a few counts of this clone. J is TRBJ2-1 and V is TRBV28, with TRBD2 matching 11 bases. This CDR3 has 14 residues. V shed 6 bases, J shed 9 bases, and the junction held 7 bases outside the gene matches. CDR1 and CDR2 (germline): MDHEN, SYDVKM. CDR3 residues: CASRLAGGVFEQFF. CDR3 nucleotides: TGTGCCAGCAGGTTAGCGGGAGGGGTGTTTGAGCAGTTCTTC.

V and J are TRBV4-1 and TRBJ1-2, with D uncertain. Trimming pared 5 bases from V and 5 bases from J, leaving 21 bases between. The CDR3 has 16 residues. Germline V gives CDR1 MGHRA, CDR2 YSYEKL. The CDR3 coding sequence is TGCGCCAGCAGCACACGACTTTATGGCAGTATTTATGGCTACACCTTC. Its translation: CASSTRLYGSIYGYTF.

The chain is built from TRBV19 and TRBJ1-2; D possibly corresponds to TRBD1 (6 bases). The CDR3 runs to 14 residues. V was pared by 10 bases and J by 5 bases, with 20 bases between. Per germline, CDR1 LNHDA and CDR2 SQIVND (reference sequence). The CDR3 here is CATQGSGGQYGYTF. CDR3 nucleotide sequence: TGTGCCACCCAGGGGTCAGGCGGTCAGTATGGCTACACCTTC.

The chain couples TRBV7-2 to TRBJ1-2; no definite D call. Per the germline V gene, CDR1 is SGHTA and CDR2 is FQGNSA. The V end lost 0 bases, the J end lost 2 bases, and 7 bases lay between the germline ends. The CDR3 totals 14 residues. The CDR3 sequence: CASSLALINYGYTF. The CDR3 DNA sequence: TGTGCCAGCAGCTTAGCGTTGATAAACTATGGCTACACCTTC.